This T cell receptor beta chain was identified during a study of T-cell memory formation after mild COVID-19. Study-wide results and caveats: CD4+ bias marked clones expanding day 15 to 37, unlike balanced contracting clones. Pre-infection memory carried some responding clones, suggesting that cross-reactive memory joined. Mainly CM and EM harbored the contracting CD4+ clones; mainly EMRA harbored the CD8+ ones.

The CDR3 covers 19 residues. V lost 6 bases to trimming and J lost 6 bases; unmatched junction nucleotides: 20. From germline, CDR1 is MNHNY and CDR2 SVGAGI (reference sequence). TCRdb re-called the 5' RACE reads through MiXCR, storing one row per CDR3 protein. The data hold roughly 220,000 distinct CDR3 sequences, with 7.5% to 10% observed a single time. This clonotype was counted between two and nine times. Its antigen is as yet unknown. The sample taken for sequencing was PBMCs or a T cell subset sorted from them (not recorded which). This TCR derives from a man younger than 30 who had mild COVID-19 (a few samples of this study predate the infection). Cell type and time point are not known. V gene TRBV6-6 combines with J gene TRBJ2-2; TRBD2 matches at 9 bases. This chain's CDR3 is CASSTITSGPPPRPGELFF. In nucleotides, the CDR3 is TGTGCCAGCAGCACAATAACTAGCGGGCCTCCCCCTCGGCCCGGGGAGCTGTTTTTT.